The T cell receptor (beta chain) under discussion was sequenced for a study of blood T cell repertoires in COVID-19. Study information: Researchers got acute and convalescent COVID-19 samples from the United States, Italy and Spain. The analysed material was cDNA or gDNA that came from T cells, B-cell-depleted T cells, or PBMCs.

Germline V gene data show CDR1 as MNHEY and CDR2 as SVGEGT. CDR3 length equals 14 residues. Trimming pared 5 bases from V and 7 bases from J, leaving 15 bases between. Followed over time, Seattle patients had been enrolled while infection was active. The authors' processing: Reference gene primer amplification gave estimated nucleated cell counts. Profiling relied on immunoSEQ multiplex PCR, and the TCRdb table lists in-frame clones only, not all of them. V and J calls plus clone size are reproduced from that table; the DNA served to infer D and trimming. The data show 95,000 to 100,000 clones, around 90% seen once.

The sequenced sample was peripheral blood. V is TRBV6-2 or TRBV6-3 and J is TRBJ2-1, with a weak D call TRBD1 (5 bases). The receptor was derived from a human donor with COVID-19, enrolled during active disease. The donor label of this sample is uncertain. As DNA, the CDR3 is TGTGCCAGCAGTCCCCAGGGTAGCTTGAATGAGCAGTTCTTC. Translation: CASSPQGSLNEQFF.